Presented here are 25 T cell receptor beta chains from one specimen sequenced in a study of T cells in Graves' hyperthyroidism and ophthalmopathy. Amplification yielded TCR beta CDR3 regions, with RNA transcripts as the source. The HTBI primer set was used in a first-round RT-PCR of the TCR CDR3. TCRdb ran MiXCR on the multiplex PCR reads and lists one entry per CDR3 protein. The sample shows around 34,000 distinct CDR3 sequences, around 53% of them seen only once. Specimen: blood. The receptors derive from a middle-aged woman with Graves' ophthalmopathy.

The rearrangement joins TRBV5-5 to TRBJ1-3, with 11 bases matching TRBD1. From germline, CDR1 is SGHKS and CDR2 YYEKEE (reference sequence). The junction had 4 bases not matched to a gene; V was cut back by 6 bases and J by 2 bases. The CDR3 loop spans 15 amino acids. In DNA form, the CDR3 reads TGTGCCAGCACCAAGGGACAGGGGGCTGGAAACACCATATATTTT. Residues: CASTKGQGAGNTIYF. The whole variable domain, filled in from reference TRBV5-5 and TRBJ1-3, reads DAGVTQSPTHLIKTRGQQVTLRCSPISGHKSVSWYQQVLGQGPQFIFQYYEKEERGRGNFPDRFSARQFPNYSSELNVNALLLGDSALYLCASTKGQGAGNTIYFGEGSWLTVV.

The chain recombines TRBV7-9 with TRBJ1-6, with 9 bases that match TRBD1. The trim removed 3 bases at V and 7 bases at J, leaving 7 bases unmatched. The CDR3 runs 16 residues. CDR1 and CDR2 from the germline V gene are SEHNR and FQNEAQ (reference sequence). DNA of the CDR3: TGTGCCAGCAGCTTCCGGGACAGGGACTACAATTCACCCCTCCACTTT. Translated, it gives CASSFRDRDYNSPLHF.

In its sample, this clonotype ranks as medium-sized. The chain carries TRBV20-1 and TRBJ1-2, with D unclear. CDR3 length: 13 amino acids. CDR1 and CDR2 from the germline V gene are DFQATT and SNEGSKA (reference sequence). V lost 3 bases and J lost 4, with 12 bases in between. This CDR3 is CSASSSDFYGYTF. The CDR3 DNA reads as TGCAGTGCTAGCTCGAGTGACTTCTATGGCTACACCTTC.

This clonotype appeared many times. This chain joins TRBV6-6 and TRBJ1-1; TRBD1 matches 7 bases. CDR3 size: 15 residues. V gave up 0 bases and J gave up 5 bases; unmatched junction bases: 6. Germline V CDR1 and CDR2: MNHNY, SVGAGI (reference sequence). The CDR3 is CASSYSVTGLTEAFF. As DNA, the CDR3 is TGTGCCAGCAGTTACTCGGTGACAGGGTTGACTGAAGCTTTCTTT.

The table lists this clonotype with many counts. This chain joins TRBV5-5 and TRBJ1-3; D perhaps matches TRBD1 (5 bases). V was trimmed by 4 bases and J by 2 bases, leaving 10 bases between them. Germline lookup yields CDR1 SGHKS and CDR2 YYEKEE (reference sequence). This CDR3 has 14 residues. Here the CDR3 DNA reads TGTGCCAGCAGCCTTGGGGGGGCTGGAAACACCATATATTTT. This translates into CASSLGGAGNTIYF.

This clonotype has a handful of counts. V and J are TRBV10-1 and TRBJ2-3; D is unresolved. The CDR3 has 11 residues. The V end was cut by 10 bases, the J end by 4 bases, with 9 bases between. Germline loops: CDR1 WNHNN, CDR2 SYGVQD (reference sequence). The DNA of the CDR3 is TGCGCCACCCCAGCCCCAGATACGCAGTATTTT. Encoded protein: CATPAPDTQYF.

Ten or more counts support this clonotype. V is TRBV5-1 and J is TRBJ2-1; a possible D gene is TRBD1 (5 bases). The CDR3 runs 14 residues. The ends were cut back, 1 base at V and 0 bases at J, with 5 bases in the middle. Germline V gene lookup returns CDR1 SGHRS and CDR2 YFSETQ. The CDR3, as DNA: TGCGCCAGCAGCTTGACAGGCTCCTACAATGAGCAGTTCTTC. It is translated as CASSLTGSYNEQFF.

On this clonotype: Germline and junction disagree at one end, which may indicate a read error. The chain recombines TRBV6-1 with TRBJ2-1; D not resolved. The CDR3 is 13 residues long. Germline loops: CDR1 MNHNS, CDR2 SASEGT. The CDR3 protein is CASSFGPYKEQFF. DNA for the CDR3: TGTGCCAGCAGTTTCGGGCCGTACAAGGAGCAGTTCTTC.

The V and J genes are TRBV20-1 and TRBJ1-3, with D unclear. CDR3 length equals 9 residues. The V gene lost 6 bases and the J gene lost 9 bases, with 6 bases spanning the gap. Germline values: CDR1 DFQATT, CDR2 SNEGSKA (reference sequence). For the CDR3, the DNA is TGCAGTGCCCGGAGCACCATATATTTT. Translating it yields CSARSTIYF.

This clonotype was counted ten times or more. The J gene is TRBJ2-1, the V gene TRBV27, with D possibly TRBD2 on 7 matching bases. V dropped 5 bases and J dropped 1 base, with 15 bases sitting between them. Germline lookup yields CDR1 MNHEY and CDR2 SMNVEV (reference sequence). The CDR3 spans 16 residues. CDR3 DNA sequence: TGTGCCAGCAGTACCAGGGGAGGGATGTCCTACAATGAGCAGTTCTTC. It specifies CASSTRGGMSYNEQFF.

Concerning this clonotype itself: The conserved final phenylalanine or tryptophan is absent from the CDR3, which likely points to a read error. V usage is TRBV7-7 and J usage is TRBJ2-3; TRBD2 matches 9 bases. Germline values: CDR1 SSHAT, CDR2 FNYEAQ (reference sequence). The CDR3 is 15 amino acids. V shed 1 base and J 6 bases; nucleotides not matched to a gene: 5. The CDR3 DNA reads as TGTGCCAGCAGCTTAGGAGCGGGGGGCGGGGATACGCAGTATTTG. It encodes CASSLGAGGGDTQYL.

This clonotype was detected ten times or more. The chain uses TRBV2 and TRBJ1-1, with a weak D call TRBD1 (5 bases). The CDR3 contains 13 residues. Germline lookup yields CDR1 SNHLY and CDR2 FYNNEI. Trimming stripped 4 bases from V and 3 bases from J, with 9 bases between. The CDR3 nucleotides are TGTGCCAGCAGTGCAGGGCCGTACACTGAAGCTTTCTTT. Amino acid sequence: CASSAGPYTEAFF.

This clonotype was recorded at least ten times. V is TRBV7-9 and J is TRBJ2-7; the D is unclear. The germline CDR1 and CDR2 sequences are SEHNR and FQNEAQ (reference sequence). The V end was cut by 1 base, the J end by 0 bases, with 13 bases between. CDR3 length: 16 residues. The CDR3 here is CASSLDRQFNSYEQYF. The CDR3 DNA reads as TGTGCCAGCAGCTTAGATCGGCAGTTCAACTCCTACGAGCAGTACTTC.

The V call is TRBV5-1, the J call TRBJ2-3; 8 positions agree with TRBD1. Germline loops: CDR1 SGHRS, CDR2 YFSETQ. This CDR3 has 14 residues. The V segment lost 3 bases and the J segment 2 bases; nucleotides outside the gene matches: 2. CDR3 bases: TGCGCCAGCAGCTCGGGACAGGACACAGATACGCAGTATTTT. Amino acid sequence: CASSSGQDTDTQYF.

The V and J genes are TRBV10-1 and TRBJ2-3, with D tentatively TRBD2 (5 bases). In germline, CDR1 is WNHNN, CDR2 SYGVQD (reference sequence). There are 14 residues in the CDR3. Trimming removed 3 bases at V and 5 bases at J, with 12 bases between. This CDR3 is CASSDGIGVDTQYF. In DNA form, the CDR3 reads TGCGCCAGCAGTGACGGGATTGGGGTAGATACGCAGTATTTT.

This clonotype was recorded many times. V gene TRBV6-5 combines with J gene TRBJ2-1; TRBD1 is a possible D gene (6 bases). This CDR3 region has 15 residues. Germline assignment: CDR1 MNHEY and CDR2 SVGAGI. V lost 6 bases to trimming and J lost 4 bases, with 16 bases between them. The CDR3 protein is CASSRSGTIYNEQFF. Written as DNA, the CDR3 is TGTGCCAGCAGCAGATCCGGGACAATTTACAATGAGCAGTTCTTC.

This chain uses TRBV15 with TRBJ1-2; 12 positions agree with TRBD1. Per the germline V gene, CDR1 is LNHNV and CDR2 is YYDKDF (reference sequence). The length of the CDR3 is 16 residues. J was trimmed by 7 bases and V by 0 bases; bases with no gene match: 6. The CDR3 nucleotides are TGTGCCACCAGCAGAGAATGGGACAGGGGGCTAACTGGCTACACCTTC. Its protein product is CATSREWDRGLTGYTF.

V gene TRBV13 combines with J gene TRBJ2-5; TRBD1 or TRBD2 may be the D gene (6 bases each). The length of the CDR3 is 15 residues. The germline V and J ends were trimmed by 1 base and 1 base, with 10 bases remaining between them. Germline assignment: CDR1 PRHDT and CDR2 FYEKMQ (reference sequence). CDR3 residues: CASSLEGGIQETQYF. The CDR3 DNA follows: TGTGCCAGCAGCTTAGAGGGGGGAATCCAAGAGACCCAGTACTTC.

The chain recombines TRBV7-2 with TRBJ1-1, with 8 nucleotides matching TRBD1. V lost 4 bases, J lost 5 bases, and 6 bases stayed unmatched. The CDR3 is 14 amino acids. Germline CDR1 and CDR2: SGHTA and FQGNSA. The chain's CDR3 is CASSSGQGATEAFF. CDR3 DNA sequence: TGTGCCAGCAGCTCCGGACAGGGAGCAACTGAAGCTTTCTTT. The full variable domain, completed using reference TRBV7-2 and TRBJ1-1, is GAGVSQSPSNKVTEKGKDVELRCDPISGHTALYWYRQSLGQGLEFLIYFQGNSAPDKSGLPSDRFSAERTGGSVSTLTIQRTQQEDSAVYLCASSSGQGATEAFFGQGTRLTVV.

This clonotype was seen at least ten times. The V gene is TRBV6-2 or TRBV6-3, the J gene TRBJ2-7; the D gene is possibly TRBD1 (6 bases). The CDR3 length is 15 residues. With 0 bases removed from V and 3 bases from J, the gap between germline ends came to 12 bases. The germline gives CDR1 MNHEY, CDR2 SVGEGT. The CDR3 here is CASSYSPTTGYEQYF. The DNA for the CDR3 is TGTGCCAGCAGTTACTCGCCCACGACAGGCTACGAGCAGTACTTC.

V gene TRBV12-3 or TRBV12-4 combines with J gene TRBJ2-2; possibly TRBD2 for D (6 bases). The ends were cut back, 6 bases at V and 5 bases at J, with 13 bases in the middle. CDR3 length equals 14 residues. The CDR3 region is CASRPEEGTGELFF. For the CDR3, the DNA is TGTGCCAGCAGACCCGAGGAGGGTACCGGGGAGCTGTTTTTT.

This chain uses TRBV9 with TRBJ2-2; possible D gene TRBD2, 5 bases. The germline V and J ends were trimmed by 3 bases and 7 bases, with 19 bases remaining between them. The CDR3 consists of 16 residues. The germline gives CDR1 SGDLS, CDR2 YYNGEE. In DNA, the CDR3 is TGTGCCAGCAGCGCCTCCTCCGACTTGGCGGGCGGGGAGCTGTTTTTT. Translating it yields CASSASSDLAGGELFF.

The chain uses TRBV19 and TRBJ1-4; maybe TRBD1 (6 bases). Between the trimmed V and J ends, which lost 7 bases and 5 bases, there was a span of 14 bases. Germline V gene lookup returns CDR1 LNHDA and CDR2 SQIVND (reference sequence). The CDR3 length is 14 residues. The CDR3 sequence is CASTPRGRNEKLFF. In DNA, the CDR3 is TGTGCCAGTACCCCCAGGGGCAGGAATGAAAAACTGTTTTTT.

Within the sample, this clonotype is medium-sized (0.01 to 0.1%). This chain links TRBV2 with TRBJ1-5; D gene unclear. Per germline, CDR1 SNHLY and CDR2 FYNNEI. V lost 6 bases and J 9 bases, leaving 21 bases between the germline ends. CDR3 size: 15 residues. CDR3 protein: CASSENGPVEGPQHF. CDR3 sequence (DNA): TGTGCCAGCAGCGAAAACGGGCCTGTCGAAGGGCCCCAGCATTTT.

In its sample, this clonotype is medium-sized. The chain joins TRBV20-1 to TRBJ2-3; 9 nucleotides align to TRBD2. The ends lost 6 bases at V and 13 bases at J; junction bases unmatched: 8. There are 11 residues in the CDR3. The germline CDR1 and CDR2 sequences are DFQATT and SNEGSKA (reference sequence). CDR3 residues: CSAWRGGVEYF. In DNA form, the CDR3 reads TGCAGTGCCTGGCGGGGGGGCGTTGAGTATTTT.